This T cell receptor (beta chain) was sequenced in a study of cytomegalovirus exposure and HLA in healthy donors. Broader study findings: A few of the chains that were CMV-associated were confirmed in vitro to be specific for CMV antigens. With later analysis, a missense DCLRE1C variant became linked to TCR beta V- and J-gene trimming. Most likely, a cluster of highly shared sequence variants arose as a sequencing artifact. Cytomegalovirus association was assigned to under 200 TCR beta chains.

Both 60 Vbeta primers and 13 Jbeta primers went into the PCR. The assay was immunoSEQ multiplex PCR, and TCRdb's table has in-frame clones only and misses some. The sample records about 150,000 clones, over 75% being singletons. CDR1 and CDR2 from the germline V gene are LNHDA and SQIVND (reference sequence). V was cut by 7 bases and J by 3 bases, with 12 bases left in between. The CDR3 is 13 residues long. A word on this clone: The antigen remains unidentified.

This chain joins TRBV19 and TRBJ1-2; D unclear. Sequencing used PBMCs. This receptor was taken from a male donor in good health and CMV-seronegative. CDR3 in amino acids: CASNSGDYYGYTF. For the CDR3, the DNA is TGTGCCAGTAATAGCGGGGATTACTATGGCTACACCTTC.